This record covers a single T cell receptor beta chain. The antigen is unknown. J lost 0 bases, V lost 6 bases, and 12 bases had no gene match. CDR1 and CDR2 (germline): SNHLY, FYNNEI. This CDR3 is built from 17 residues. This entry belongs to a study of cytomegalovirus exposure and HLA in healthy donors. General study points: Rare TCR sequences dominated, though some public TCRs recurred in many donors. Cytomegalovirus association was listed for about 170 TCR beta chains.

Some clones are missing from TCRdb's copy, which holds only in-frame ones; the method was immunoSEQ multiplex PCR. The sample gives 97,000 or so clones, around 90% of which show up once; 3.9% is in the top ten. V is TRBV2 and J is TRBJ2-7; 9 positions agree with TRBD1. Sequencing was carried out using PBMCs. This TCR derives from a woman aged 30 to 39 in good health and CMV-seronegative. The CDR3 DNA reads TGTGCCAGCAGGAGGACAGGGGCTCCAACGAGCTCCTACGAGCAGTACTTC. As protein: CASRRTGAPTSSYEQYF.